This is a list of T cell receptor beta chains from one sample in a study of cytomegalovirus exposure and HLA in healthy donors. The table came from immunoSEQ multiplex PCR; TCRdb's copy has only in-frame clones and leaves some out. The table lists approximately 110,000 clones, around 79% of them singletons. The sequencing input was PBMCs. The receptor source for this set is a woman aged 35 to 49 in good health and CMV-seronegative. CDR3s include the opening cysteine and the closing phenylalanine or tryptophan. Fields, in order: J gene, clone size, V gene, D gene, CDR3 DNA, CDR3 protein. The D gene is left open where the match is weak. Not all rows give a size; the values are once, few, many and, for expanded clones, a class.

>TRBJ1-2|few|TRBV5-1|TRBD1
TGCGCCAGCAGCCCAGGACAGGGAAGGAATGGCTACACCTTC
CASSPGQGRNGYTF
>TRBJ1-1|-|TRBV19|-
TGTGCCAGTAGCCCGACAGATTTGAACACTGAAGCTTTCTTT
CASSPTDLNTEAFF
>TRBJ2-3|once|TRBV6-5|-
TGTGCCAGCAGAAAAACGGGTTGGGGCACAGATACGCAGTATTTT
CASRKTGWGTDTQYF
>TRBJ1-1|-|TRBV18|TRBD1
TGTGCCAGCTCTCCCGCCGGACAGGGGGCGCGCACTGAAGCTTTCTTT
CASSPAGQGARTEAFF
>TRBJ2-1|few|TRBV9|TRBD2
TGTGCCAGCAGCGTAATTGCGGGAGGGGGCAATGAGCAGTTCTTC
CASSVIAGGGNEQFF
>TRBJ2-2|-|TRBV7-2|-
TGTGCCAGCAGCTTACGACTGTCGCCTTCGACAGCGAACACCGGGGAGCTGTTTTTT
CASSLRLSPSTANTGELFF
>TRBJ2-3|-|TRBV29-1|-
TGCAGCGCCGACCGGGGTTATACGCAGTATTTT
CSADRGYTQYF
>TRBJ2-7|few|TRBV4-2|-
TGTGCCAGCAGCTTTGGGACAAACTACGAGCAGTACTTC
CASSFGTNYEQYF
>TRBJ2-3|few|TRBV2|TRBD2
TGTGCCAGCAGTGGACTAGCGGGGGATACGCAGTATTTT
CASSGLAGDTQYF
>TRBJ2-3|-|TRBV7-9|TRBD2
TGTGCCAGCGAAGGGGTAGCGGGCAGTACCTATACAGATACGCAGTATTTT
CASEGVAGSTYTDTQYF
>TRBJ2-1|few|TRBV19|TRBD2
TGTGCCAGTAGTTCCGGGACTAGCGGGAGAATAGATGAGCAGTTCTTC
CASSSGTSGRIDEQFF
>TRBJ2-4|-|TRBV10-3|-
TGTGCCACCAACGGACAAGGGGAAAACATTCAGTACTTC
CATNGQGENIQYF
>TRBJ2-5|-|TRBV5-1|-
TGCGCCAGCAGCTTGGTAGGGGACCAAGAGACCCAGTACTTC
CASSLVGDQETQYF
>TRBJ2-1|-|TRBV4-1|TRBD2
TGCGCCAGCAGCCGGGGGGTGACTAGCGGGTTCCGAAATGAGCAGTTCTTC
CASSRGVTSGFRNEQFF
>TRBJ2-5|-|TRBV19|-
TGTGCCAGCCAACCCGTCCTCGGGTCCCAAGAGACCCAGTACTTC
CASQPVLGSQETQYF
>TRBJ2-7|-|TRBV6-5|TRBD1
TGTGCCAGCAGCCGGGACAGGGCGGCCTACGAGCAGTACTTC
CASSRDRAAYEQYF
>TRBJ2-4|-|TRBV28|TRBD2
TGTGCCAGCCGGGGGGGGGACATTCAGTACTTC
CASRGGDIQYF
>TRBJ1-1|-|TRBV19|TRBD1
TGTGCCAGTAGTTCGGACAGGGCGGGTGAAGCTTTCTTT
CASSSDRAGEAFF
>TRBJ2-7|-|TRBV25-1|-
TGTGCCACCACTCGGGGTTTCGGCTACGAGCAGTACTTC
CATTRGFGYEQYF
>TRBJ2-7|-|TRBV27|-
TGTGCCAGCAGTGCCCCAACTAGCTACGAGCAGTACTTC
CASSAPTSYEQYF
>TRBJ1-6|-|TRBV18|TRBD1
TGTGCCAGCTCACCGTCCCCAGGACAGGGGTACTCACCCCTCCACTTT
CASSPSPGQGYSPLHF
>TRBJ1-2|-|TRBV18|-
TGTGCCAGCTCACCTCTAGGAGAGGGCCATGGCTACACCTTC
CASSPLGEGHGYTF
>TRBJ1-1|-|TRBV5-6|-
TGTGCCAGCAGCTTGGCGTTTCCGAACACTGAAGCTTTCTTT
CASSLAFPNTEAFF
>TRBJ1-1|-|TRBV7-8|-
TGTGCCAGCAGCTTAGCAGAGCTTGCGAACACTGAAGCTTTCTTT
CASSLAELANTEAFF